The next 14 T cell receptor beta chains were all read from a single sample in a study of shared clonotypes between healthy human individuals. The protocol was immunoSEQ multiplex PCR, while the TCRdb copy is restricted to in-frame clones and leaves out a portion. This table has 2 million to 3 million clones, more than 85% appearing once. The sequenced sample was naive CD4+ T cells from PBMCs. Subset indicated: CD45RA+ positively selected. Receptors were obtained from a young man in good health. Some clones in this sample may be carry-over from other donors' samples.

V and J are TRBV10-3 and TRBJ2-1; 15 nucleotides align to TRBD2. Germline V CDR1 and CDR2: ENHRY, SYGVKD. This CDR3 comprises 17 residues. Losses at the gene ends were 3 bases for V and 7 bases for J; bases not matched to a gene: 7. CDR3 sequence reads: CAISDSFGTSGRNEQFF. The DNA for the CDR3 is TGTGCCATCAGTGATAGCTTTGGGACTAGCGGGAGGAATGAGCAGTTCTTC.

The chain joins TRBV7-3 to TRBJ2-3, with 9 bases lining up with TRBD2. V was clipped by 5 bases and J by 4 bases; unmatched bases: 1. The CDR3 runs 13 residues. Germline CDR1 is SGHTA and CDR2 is FQGTGA. The CDR3 DNA is TGTGCCAGCAGCCGCGGGAGGGCAGATACGCAGTATTTT. This encodes CASSRGRADTQYF.

The rearrangement uses TRBV7-2 and TRBJ2-3; TRBD1 aligns across 7 bases. J was trimmed by 3 bases and V by 5 bases; bases with no gene match: 11. This CDR3 is 16 amino acids long. Germline CDR1 and CDR2: SGHTA and FQGNSA. CDR3: CASSRGTAHRTDTQYF. For the CDR3, the DNA is TGTGCCAGCAGCCGTGGGACAGCCCATCGAACAGATACGCAGTATTTT.

In nucleotides, the CDR3 is TGTGCCAGCAGTGCCATGGACTCTCCTGAAGCTTTCTTT. It codes for CASSAMDSPEAFF. The rearrangement links TRBV27 to TRBJ1-1; D remains unclear. The CDR3 is 13 residues long. V lost 5 bases to trimming and J lost 6 bases, with 13 bases between them. Looked up from germline, CDR1 is MNHEY and CDR2 is SMNVEV (reference sequence).

V and J are TRBV6-1 and TRBJ1-4; TRBD1 might be the D (6 bases). The V gene lost 0 bases and the J gene lost 8 bases, with 10 bases spanning the gap. There are 14 residues in the CDR3. Looked up from germline, CDR1 is MNHNS and CDR2 is SASEGT. CDR3 sequence (DNA): TGTGCCAGCAGTGAAGCGAGGGGGAGGGAAAAACTGTTTTTT. Its protein is CASSEARGREKLFF.

The V call is TRBV25-1, the J call TRBJ1-6, with D possibly being TRBD1 (5 bases). Trimming took 6 bases from V and 10 from J, leaving 16 bases between them. This CDR3 has 14 amino acids. CDR1 is MGHDK and CDR2 is SYGVNS in the germline V gene. In DNA, the CDR3 is TGTGCCAGCAGGCCGGAGGGACGTGGGTCACCCCTCCACTTT. It is translated as CASRPEGRGSPLHF. The variable domain in full, with the rest retrieved from reference TRBV25-1 and TRBJ1-6, is EADIYQTPRYLVIGTGKKITLECSQTMGHDKMYWYQQDPGMELHLIHYSYGVNSTEKGDLSSESTVSRIRTEHFPLTLESARPSHTSQYLCASRPEGRGSPLHFGNGTRLTVT.

This chain uses TRBV7-2 with TRBJ2-3; D possibly matches TRBD1 or TRBD2 (5 bases each). With 4 bases removed from V and 3 bases from J, the gap between germline ends came to 17 bases. Germline-derived CDR1 and CDR2 are SGHTA and FQGNSA. This CDR3 is built from 16 residues. Here the CDR3 DNA reads TGTGCCAGCAGCTCCCCCCGGGGCGCGCGGACAGATACGCAGTATTTT. The encoded protein is CASSSPRGARTDTQYF.

V gene TRBV18 combines with J gene TRBJ1-5; D possibly corresponds to TRBD1 (6 bases). Trimming stripped 4 bases from V and 0 bases from J, with 10 bases between. CDR1 and CDR2 from the germline V gene are KGHSH and LQKENI. The CDR3 consists of 15 residues. This chain's CDR3 is CASSQTGNSNQPQHF. The CDR3 nucleotides read TGTGCCAGCTCACAAACAGGGAATAGCAATCAGCCCCAGCATTTT.

The gene calls are TRBV10-3 and TRBJ1-2; possible D gene TRBD1, 6 bases. Germline V gene sequence: CDR1 ENHRY, CDR2 SYGVKD. Trimming took off 4 bases at V and 7 bases at J, with 16 bases between the two ends. This CDR3 is 14 amino acids long. The chain's CDR3 is CAISGVGGAGGYTF. For the CDR3, the DNA is TGTGCCATCAGTGGGGTCGGGGGCGCGGGTGGCTACACCTTC.

CDR3 in amino acids: CASSLDSTGELFF. The DNA of the CDR3 is TGTGCCAGCAGCTTAGACAGCACCGGGGAGCTGTTTTTT. This chain joins TRBV7-7 and TRBJ2-2, with D hard to call. Germline-derived CDR1 and CDR2 are SSHAT and FNYEAQ (reference sequence). Deletions cut 1 base from V and 4 bases from J, with 4 bases between. The CDR3 covers 13 residues.

The chain uses TRBV28 and TRBJ2-1, with D hard to call. There are 13 residues in the CDR3. Trimming pared 10 bases from V and 0 bases from J, leaving 10 bases between. Germline-derived CDR1 and CDR2 are MDHEN and SYDVKM. CDR3 coding DNA: TGTGCCACCCGGTCCCCCTCCTACAATGAGCAGTTCTTC. Translating gives CATRSPSYNEQFF.

The chain links TRBV15 to TRBJ2-3, with 9 bases identical to TRBD2. Per the germline V gene, CDR1 is LNHNV and CDR2 is YYDKDF (reference sequence). V was pared by 2 bases and J by 2 bases, with 14 bases of the junction left unmatched. The CDR3 consists of 19 residues. The CDR3 nucleotides read TGTGCCACCAGCAGAAAATCAACGAGCCTAGCGGGATACACAGATACGCAGTATTTT. This translates into CATSRKSTSLAGYTDTQYF.

The V gene is TRBV6-1, the J gene TRBJ2-1; D is unclear. CDR1 MNHNS and CDR2 SASEGT come from the germline V gene. This CDR3 is built from 14 residues. Trimming took off 11 bases at V and 1 base at J, with 15 bases between the two ends. CDR3 residues: CAGKPAVSYNEQFF. DNA for the CDR3: TGTGCCGGCAAACCCGCGGTGTCCTACAATGAGCAGTTCTTC.

The chain couples TRBV5-6 to TRBJ1-2, with a possible D match to TRBD1 (6 bases). The CDR3 has 15 residues. Germline CDR1 SGHDT, CDR2 YYEEEE. V dropped 4 bases and J dropped 3 bases, with 16 bases sitting between them. The CDR3: CASSTGTREDYGYTF. The CDR3 coding sequence is TGTGCCAGCAGCACCGGGACAAGGGAAGACTATGGCTACACCTTC. Supplemented by reference TRBV5-6 and TRBJ1-2, the full variable domain reads DAGVTQSPTHLIKTRGQQVTLRCSPKSGHDTVSWYQQALGQGPQFIFQYYEEEERQRGNFPDRFSGHQFPNYSSELNVNALLLGDSALYLCASSTGTREDYGYTFGSGTRLTVV.